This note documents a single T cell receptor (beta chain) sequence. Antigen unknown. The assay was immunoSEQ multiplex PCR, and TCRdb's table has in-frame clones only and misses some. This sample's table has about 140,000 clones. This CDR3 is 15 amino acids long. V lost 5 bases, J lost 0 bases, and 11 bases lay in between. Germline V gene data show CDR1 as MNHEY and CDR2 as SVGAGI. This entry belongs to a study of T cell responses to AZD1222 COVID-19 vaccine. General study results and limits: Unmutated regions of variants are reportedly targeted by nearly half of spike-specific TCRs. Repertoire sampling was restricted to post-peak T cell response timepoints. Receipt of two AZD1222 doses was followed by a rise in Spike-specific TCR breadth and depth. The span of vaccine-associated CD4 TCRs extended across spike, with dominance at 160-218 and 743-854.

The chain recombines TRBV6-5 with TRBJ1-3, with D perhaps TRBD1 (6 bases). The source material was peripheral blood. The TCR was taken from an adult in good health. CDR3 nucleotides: TGTGCCAGCAGTACGGGACACCTCTCTGGAAACACCATATATTTT. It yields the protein CASSTGHLSGNTIYF.